Sequencing of this T cell receptor (beta chain) was carried out in a study of cytomegalovirus exposure and HLA in healthy donors. Across the study: Early on, a data release was issued that held roughly 80 million unique TCRs from HLA-typed donors. Most donors, about 77% of over 350 genotyped, fell in the Caucasian-associated ancestry cluster.

Study-level points and caveats: When analyzed later, a missense DCLRE1C variant was found to be linked to TCR beta V- and J-gene trimming. Within an earlier analysis, most TCR beta V segments proved productive either about 90% or about 30% of the time.

The PCR ran on 60 Vbeta and 13 Jbeta primers. Some clones are missing from TCRdb's copy, which holds only in-frame ones; the method was immunoSEQ multiplex PCR. The table has about 160,000 clones, 80% to 85% seen once. About this clone: The target antigen is unknown. Germline and junction disagree at one end, which may indicate a read error.

This TCR derives from a man aged 45-60 years in good health and CMV-seropositive. Material for sequencing was PBMCs.

CDR3 loop: CASTLGTSGGAAGELFF. Written as DNA, the CDR3 is TGTGCCAGCACCTTGGGGACTAGCGGGGGGGCTGCCGGGGAGCTGTTTTTT. The chain is built from TRBV5-6 and TRBJ2-2; TRBD2 matches 16 bases. The CDR3 contains 17 residues. Germline CDR1 is SGHDT and CDR2 is YYEEEE.